Here is one T cell receptor beta chain with its context. Per the original methods: Nucleated cell counts were estimated from reference gene primer amplification. Generated by immunoSEQ multiplex PCR, the TCRdb table keeps only in-frame clones and is missing some. V and J calls plus clone size are reproduced from that table; the DNA served to infer D and trimming. The table records about 350,000 clones, 85% to 90% of them present only once. This entry comes from a study of blood T cell repertoires in COVID-19. Whole-study context: Acute and convalescent COVID-19 samples came from the United States, Italy and Spain. T cells, B-cell-depleted T cells, or PBMCs supplied cDNA or gDNA.

During active infection, Seattle patients enrolled and were then monitored through disease. J lost 5 bases, V lost 3 bases, and 6 bases had no gene match. The CDR3 length is 15 residues. The V gene's germline CDR1 is SGDLS and CDR2 YYNGEE. The source of this sequence is a woman aged 45 to 65 with COVID-19, enrolled during active disease. The sample taken for sequencing was peripheral blood. This chain joins TRBV9 and TRBJ2-1, with 9 bases identical to TRBD2. The CDR3 loop reads CASSESGRWNNEQFF. The CDR3 DNA reads as TGTGCCAGCAGCGAAAGCGGGAGGTGGAACAATGAGCAGTTCTTC. Based on the CDR3 plus reference TRBV9 and TRBJ2-1, the full variable domain is DSGVTQTPKHLITATGQRVTLRCSPRSGDLSVYWYQQSLDQGLQFLIQYYNGEERAKGNILERFSAQQFPDLHSELNLSSLELGDSALYFCASSESGRWNNEQFFGPGTRLTVL.